In its sample, the clone carrying this TCR beta chain was seen a few times. The V gene end was trimmed by 9 bases and the J gene end by 9 bases; junction bases not matched to a gene: 11. CDR3 length: 13 residues. MiXCR, run by TCRdb on the 5' RACE reads, gives a single entry per CDR3 protein. There are about 520,000 distinct CDR3 sequences in the sample; 20% to 25% occur only once, and roughly 0.91% lies in the top ten. Only healthy Caucasians were included as donors. This specimen belongs to a study of identical twins. The same sample was also studied in work on T cells expressing NK-cell markers. As that study records: Also leading the CD3+CD56-NKG2C+ fraction in a few donors were these clonotypes.

This TCR derives from a woman between 18 and 29 years old in good health. The sample was CD4+ T cells sorted from blood. The chain is built from TRBV12-3 or TRBV12-4 and TRBJ2-1; TRBD2 matches 7 bases. CDR3 protein: CASSIGGRAEQFF. The CDR3 region has the DNA TGTGCCAGTTCTATCGGGGGGAGGGCTGAGCAGTTCTTC.